A selection of T cell receptor beta chains follows, all from one sample in a study of T cells expressing NK-cell markers. TCRdb reprocessed the 5' RACE reads and keeps a single row for each CDR3 protein, giving no DNA. The clone table shows about 260,000 distinct CDR3 sequences, with the ten largest holding 3.5% to 5%. What was sequenced was blood T cells: a sorted CD56 or NKG2C T cell subset, CD4+ or CD8+ T cells, or bulk PBMC T cells (not recorded which). These receptors came from a woman between 18 and 70 years old in good health. Each CDR3 is given with its conserved first and last residue.

cdr3_aa	cdr3_length	v_call	j_call
CASSPPMYRVNYGYTF	16	TRBV19	TRBJ1-2
CSAGGEPYEQYF	12	TRBV20-1	TRBJ2-7
CASSFREAGSTDTQYF	16	TRBV12-3/TRBV12-4	TRBJ2-3
CASHLDQNYNEQFF	14	TRBV5-1	TRBJ2-1
CSASSAGTTYNEQFF	15	TRBV20-1	TRBJ2-1
CSARNRALGETQYF	14	TRBV20-1	TRBJ2-5
CASSLSRYSNQPQHF	15	TRBV27	TRBJ1-5
CSARPWGGTKPYEQYF	16	TRBV20-1	TRBJ2-7
CASSYSRGRSYNEQFF	16	TRBV6-5	TRBJ2-1
CASSVAPGGKSPLHF	15	TRBV9	TRBJ1-6
CASSKAYGGPTDTQYF	16	TRBV21-1	TRBJ2-3
CASSYSPGFISPLHF	15	TRBV6-5	TRBJ1-6
CASSARGRGADTGELFF	17	TRBV9	TRBJ2-2
CASSPRLAGGPRTGELFF	18	TRBV11-2	TRBJ2-2
CASMGSNQPQHF	12	TRBV2	TRBJ1-5